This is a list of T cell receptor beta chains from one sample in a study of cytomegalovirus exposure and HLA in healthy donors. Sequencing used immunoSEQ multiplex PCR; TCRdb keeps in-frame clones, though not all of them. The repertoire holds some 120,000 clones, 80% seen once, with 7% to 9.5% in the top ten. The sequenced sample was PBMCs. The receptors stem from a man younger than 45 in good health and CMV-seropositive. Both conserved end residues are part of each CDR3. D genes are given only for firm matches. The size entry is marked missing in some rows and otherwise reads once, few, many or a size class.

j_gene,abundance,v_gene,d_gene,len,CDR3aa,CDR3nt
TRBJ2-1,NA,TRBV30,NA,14,CAWRRGYSYNEQFF,TGTGCCTGGAGAAGGGGTTACTCCTACAATGAGCAGTTCTTC
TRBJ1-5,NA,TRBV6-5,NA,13,CASRGGKDQPQHF,TGTGCCAGCAGGGGGGGGAAAGATCAGCCCCAGCATTTT
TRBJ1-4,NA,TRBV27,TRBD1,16,CASSLNPQGVDEKLFF,TGTGCCAGCAGTTTAAACCCACAGGGGGTTGATGAAAAACTGTTTTTT
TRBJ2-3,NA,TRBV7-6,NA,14,CASSPGEGGDTQYF,TGTGCCAGCAGCCCAGGGGAGGGGGGAGATACGCAGTATTTT
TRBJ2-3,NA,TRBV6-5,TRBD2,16,CASSYGRRAGGGTQYF,TGTGCCAGCAGTTACGGGCGGCGAGCGGGGGGAGGGACGCAGTATTTT
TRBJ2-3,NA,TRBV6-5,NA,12,CASSPTTDTQYF,TGTGCCAGCAGCCCCACTACGGATACGCAGTATTTT
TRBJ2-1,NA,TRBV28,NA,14,CASSVLWSGNEQFF,TGTGCCAGCAGTGTACTCTGGTCAGGGAATGAGCAGTTCTTC
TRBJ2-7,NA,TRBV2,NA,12,CASTPRGDEQYF,TGTGCCAGCACCCCCCGAGGTGACGAGCAGTACTTC
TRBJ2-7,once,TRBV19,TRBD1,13,CASSVQGAFEQYF,TGTGCCAGTAGTGTACAGGGGGCCTTCGAGCAGTACTTC
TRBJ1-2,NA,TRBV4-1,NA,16,CASSQSPDRPGRGYTF,TGCGCCAGCAGCCAATCTCCAGACAGGCCCGGGAGGGGCTACACCTTC
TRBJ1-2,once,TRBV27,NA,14,CASSPGGVVSGYTF,TGTGCCAGCAGCCCCGGCGGGGTCGTATCTGGCTACACCTTC
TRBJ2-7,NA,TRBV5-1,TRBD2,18,CASSLATSGGLKTYEQYF,TGCGCCAGCAGCTTGGCCACTAGCGGGGGTTTAAAAACCTACGAGCAGTACTTC
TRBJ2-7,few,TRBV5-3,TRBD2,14,CARSAGVTSYEQYF,TGTGCCAGAAGCGCGGGGGTAACTTCCTACGAGCAGTACTTC
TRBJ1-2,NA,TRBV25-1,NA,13,CASSELGGGGYTF,TGTGCCAGCAGTGAATTGGGGGGAGGTGGCTACACCTTC
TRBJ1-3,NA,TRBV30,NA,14,CAWSGGSSGNTIYF,TGTGCCTGGTCCGGGGGAAGCTCTGGAAACACCATATATTTT
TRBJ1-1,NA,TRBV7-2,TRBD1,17,CASSLGIVGQGHTEAFF,TGTGCCAGCAGCTTAGGGATAGTGGGACAGGGGCACACTGAAGCTTTCTTT